The present entry profiles one T cell receptor beta chain with its context. The antigen remains undetermined. The sample originates from a study of T cells in Graves' hyperthyroidism and ophthalmopathy. Points from the study as a whole: Blood also showed most of the thyroid clonotypes that were expanded above 0.001.

The CDR3 regions of TCR beta were amplified from RNA transcripts. The HTBI primer set served for first-round RT-PCR of the TCR CDR3. MiXCR, applied by TCRdb to the multiplex PCR reads, yields one record per CDR3 protein. Here the sample spans about 340,000 distinct CDR3 sequences, 20% to 25% being singletons. The CDR3 is 14 amino acids. Between the trimmed V and J ends, which lost 3 bases and 9 bases, there was a span of 15 bases. CDR1 and CDR2 from the germline V gene are SGHTA and FQGNSA. Exclusion criteria comprised uncontrolled infection, other autoimmune disease, pregnancy or lactation. Over 9 ml of fresh peripheral blood supplied the PBMCs.

The chain recombines TRBV7-2 with TRBJ2-1; perhaps D is TRBD1 or TRBD2 (5 bases each). Sequencing input: blood. The receptor comes from a woman between 45 and 60 years old with Graves' hyperthyroidism. The CDR3 DNA is TGTGCCAGCAGCTTGGGACCAGGGTCTGGTGAGCAGTTCTTC. Amino acid sequence: CASSLGPGSGEQFF.